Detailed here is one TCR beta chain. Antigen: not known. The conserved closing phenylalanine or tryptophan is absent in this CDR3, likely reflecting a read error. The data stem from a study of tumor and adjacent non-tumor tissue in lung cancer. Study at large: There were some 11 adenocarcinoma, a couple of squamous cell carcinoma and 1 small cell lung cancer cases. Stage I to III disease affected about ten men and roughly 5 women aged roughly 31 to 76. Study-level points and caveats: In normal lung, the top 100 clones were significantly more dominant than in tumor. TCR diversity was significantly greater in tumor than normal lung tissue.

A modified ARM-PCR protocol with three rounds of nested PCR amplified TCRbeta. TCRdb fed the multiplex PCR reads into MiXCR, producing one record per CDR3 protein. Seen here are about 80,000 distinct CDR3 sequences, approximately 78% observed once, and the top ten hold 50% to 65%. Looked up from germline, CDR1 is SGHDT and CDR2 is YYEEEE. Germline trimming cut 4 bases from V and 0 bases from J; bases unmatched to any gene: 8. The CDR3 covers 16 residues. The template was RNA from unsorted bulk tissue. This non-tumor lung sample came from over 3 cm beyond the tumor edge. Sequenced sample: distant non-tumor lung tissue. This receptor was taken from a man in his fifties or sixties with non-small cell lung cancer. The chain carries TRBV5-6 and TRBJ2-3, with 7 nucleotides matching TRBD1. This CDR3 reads CASSLGTVVSTDTQYI. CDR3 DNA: TGTGCCAGCAGCCTGGGGACAGTGGTTAGCACAGATACGCAGTATATT.